This T cell receptor (beta chain) derives from a study of OX40 agonist ivuxolimab in advanced cancers. Study context: With ivuxolimab, an agonistic anti-OX40 (CD134) antibody, patients were treated. General study points: The CD4+ and CD8+ T cells in the blood had expanded clonally by week 6 at 0.1 to 3.0 mg/kg.

Only in-frame clones appear in the TCRdb table, and some are missing; sequencing was by immunoSEQ multiplex PCR. The sample has around 57,000 clones, about 90% seen once. Any history of autoimmune disease or systemic immunosuppression disqualified patients. Germline CDR1 LGHNA, CDR2 YSLEER. V shed 3 bases and J 6 bases; nucleotides not matched to a gene: 20. The CDR3 has 20 amino acids. Note on this clone: Its antigen remains unidentified.

The chain joins TRBV4-3 to TRBJ2-1; 10 nucleotides line up with TRBD2. The sample consisted of CD4+ or CD8+ T cells sorted from blood, taken in a trial of the OX40 agonist ivuxolimab. This clonotype originated in an adult with an advanced solid tumor such as melanoma, head and neck, liver or kidney cancer. CDR3 protein: CASSQQMKGGPSGSPNEQFF. The CDR3 region has the DNA TGCGCCAGCAGCCAGCAGATGAAAGGGGGGCCTAGCGGGAGCCCCAATGAGCAGTTCTTC.